A selection of T cell receptor beta chains follows, all from one sample in a study of blood T cell repertoires in COVID-19. Assay: immunoSEQ multiplex PCR; the TCRdb copy retains only in-frame clones and omits some. The table has 400,000 or so clones, more than 70% seen once. Material for sequencing was PBMCs or T cells enriched from blood (not recorded which). All receptors derive from a man aged 35-49 years in a cohort exposed to, infected with or recovered from COVID-19 (not recorded which). Both conserved end residues are part of each CDR3. A D gene is named only where the DNA matches it firmly. Clone sizes are given selectively: once, few, many, or a class where the clone is expanded.

len	d_gene	abundance	j_gene	v_gene	CDR3aa	CDR3nt
15	TRBD2	NA	TRBJ2-1	TRBV11-2	CASSLGAGAYNEQFF	TGTGCCAGCAGCTTAGGCGCGGGAGCATACAATGAGCAGTTCTTC
17	TRBD2	NA	TRBJ2-7	TRBV27	CASSPGGSRGRGYEQYF	TGTGCCAGCAGTCCGGGGGGTTCTCGCGGGAGGGGCTACGAGCAGTACTTC
13	TRBD1	NA	TRBJ1-1	TRBV24-1	CATEQGAGTEAFF	TGTGCCACCGAACAGGGGGCCGGCACTGAAGCTTTCTTT
15	NA	NA	TRBJ2-1	TRBV3-1/TRBV3-2	CASSQTASVYNEQFF	TGTGCCAGCAGCCAGACAGCGTCGGTCTACAATGAGCAGTTCTTC
15	NA	NA	TRBJ2-7	TRBV4-1	CASSHLDGLRYEQYF	TGCGCCAGCAGCCACCTAGATGGGTTACGCTACGAGCAGTACTTC
13	TRBD1	few	TRBJ1-1	TRBV2	CASTGQENTEAFF	TGTGCCAGCACGGGACAGGAGAACACTGAAGCTTTCTTT
14	TRBD1	NA	TRBJ2-7	TRBV27	CASSIRQGDYEQYF	TGTGCCAGCAGTATTCGACAGGGAGACTACGAGCAGTACTTC
14	TRBD1	NA	TRBJ1-2	TRBV28	CASSAGGKGYGYTF	TGTGCCAGCAGTGCAGGGGGCAAAGGCTATGGCTACACCTTC
16	NA	NA	TRBJ2-2	TRBV7-2	CASSLVWPLDTGELFF	TGTGCCAGCAGCTTAGTCTGGCCTCTAGACACCGGGGAGCTGTTTTTT
17	TRBD2	NA	TRBJ2-7	TRBV7-9	CASSLGTSGPSSYEQYF	TGTGCCAGCAGCCTCGGGACTAGCGGGCCAAGCTCCTACGAGCAGTACTTC